This TCR beta chain was obtained from a study of PD-1 blockade in classical Hodgkin lymphoma. Of note for this clone: The antigen remains unidentified.

Study conclusions and caveats: CD4+ TCR diversity climbed significantly by C4D1, unlike CD8+ TCR diversity. The baseline diversity of complete responders showed similarity to that of newly diagnosed patients. Undefined causes, possibly disease activity or prior therapy, underlie the repertoire differences.

Some clones are missing from TCRdb's copy, which holds only in-frame ones; the method was immunoSEQ multiplex PCR. The sample holds fewer than 35,000 clones, about 90% seen once. Time point meaning: cycle 4 day 1 (C4D1), after around six weeks of nivolumab. Autologous stem cell transplantation was followed by relapse in every patient, and brentuximab vedotin exposure varied. The authors purified CD4+ T cells from thawed PBMCs by magnetic negative selection. The receptor's source is a human donor with classical Hodgkin lymphoma. The sequences come from CD4+ T cells from blood, collected before the fourth cycle of nivolumab.

The CDR3 sequence: CASSPGLTTNEKLFF. The DNA for the CDR3 is TGTGCCAGCAGCCCGGGACTGACAACTAATGAAAAACTGTTTTTT. J is TRBJ1-4 and V is TRBV7-9; tentatively, D is TRBD1 (5 bases). The CDR3 totals 15 residues. Germline assignment: CDR1 SEHNR and CDR2 FQNEAQ (reference sequence). V gave up 5 bases and J gave up 0 bases, with 10 bases separating them.